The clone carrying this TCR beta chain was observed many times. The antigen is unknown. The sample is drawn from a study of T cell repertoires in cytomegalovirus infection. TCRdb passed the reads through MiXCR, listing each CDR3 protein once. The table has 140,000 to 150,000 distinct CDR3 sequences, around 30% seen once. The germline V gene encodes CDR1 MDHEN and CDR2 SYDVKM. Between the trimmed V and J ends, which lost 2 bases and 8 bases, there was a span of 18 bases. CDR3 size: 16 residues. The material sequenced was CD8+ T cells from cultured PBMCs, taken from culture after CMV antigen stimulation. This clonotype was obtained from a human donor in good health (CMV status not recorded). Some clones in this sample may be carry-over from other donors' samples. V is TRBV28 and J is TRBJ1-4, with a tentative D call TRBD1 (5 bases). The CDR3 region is CASSLGGAIAREKLFF. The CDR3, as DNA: TGTGCCAGCAGTTTAGGAGGGGCCATCGCTCGGGAAAAACTGTTTTTT.